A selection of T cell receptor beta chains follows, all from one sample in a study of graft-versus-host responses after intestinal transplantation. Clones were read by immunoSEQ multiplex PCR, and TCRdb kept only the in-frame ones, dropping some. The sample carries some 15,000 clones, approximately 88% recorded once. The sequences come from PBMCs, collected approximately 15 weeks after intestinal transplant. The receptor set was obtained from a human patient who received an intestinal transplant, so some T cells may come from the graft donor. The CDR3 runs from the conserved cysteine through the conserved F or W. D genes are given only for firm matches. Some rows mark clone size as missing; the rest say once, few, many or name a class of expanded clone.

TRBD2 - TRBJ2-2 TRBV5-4 TGTGCCAGCAGCTCCCGGGGGGGGGCGGACGCCGGGGAGCTGTTTTTT CASSSRGGADAGELFF
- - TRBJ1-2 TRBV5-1 TGCGCCAGCAGCTTGGGACATAACTATGGCTACACCTTC CASSLGHNYGYTF
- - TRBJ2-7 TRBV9 TGTGCCAGCAGCGTAGGAGACAGCTCCTACGAGCAGTACTTC CASSVGDSSYEQYF
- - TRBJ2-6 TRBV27 TGTGCCAGCAGTTTTACTGGGGCCAACGTCCTGACTTTC CASSFTGANVLTF
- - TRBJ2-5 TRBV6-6 TGTGCCAGCAGTTACTCCCTCGGGACCTCGTGGGAGACCCAGTACTTC CASSYSLGTSWETQYF
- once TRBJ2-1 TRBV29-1 TGCAGCGTTGAAGCCCAGACCCGGACCTACAATGAGCAGTTCTTC CSVEAQTRTYNEQFF
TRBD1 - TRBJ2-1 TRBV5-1 TGCGCCAGCAGCTTGGTCAGGGGGCAAATGAGTTCCTACAATGAGCAGTTCTTC CASSLVRGQMSSYNEQFF
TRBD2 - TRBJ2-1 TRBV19 TGTGCCAGTAGTATACTGACTAGCGGTTCCTACAATGAGCAGTTCTTC CASSILTSGSYNEQFF
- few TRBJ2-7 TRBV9 TGTGCCAGCAGCGTAGCCTCTAATTCCTACGAGCAGTACTTC CASSVASNSYEQYF
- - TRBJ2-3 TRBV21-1 TGTGCCAGCGCCCGCACCCTACCCCGAGACCTCACAGATACGCAGTATTTT CASARTLPRDLTDTQYF
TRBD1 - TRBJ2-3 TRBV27 TGTGCCAGCAGTTTGGGACAGGTACTCACAGATACGCAGTATTTT CASSLGQVLTDTQYF
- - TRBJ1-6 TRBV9 TGTGCCCGCAGCGTGGGGGGGGTTGGTAATTCACCCCTCCACTTT CARSVGGVGNSPLHF
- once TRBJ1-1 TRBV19 TGTGCCAGTAGTCCGGTGGGGGCTGTGGGTACTGAAGCTTTCTTT CASSPVGAVGTEAFF
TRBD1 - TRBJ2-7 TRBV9 TGTGCCAGCAGCCCATGGACAGGGGGCTACGAGCAGTACTTC CASSPWTGGYEQYF
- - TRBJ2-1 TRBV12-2 TGTGCAAGTCGCTTCAGGGTGGGCCCAGAGGGGTTTTACAATGAGCAGTTCTTC CASRFRVGPEGFYNEQFF
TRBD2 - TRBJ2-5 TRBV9 TGTGCCAGCAGCGTAGGGCTAGCGGGAGGTCAAGAGACCCAGTACTTC CASSVGLAGGQETQYF
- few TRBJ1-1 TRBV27 TGTGCCAGCAGTTACCGGGGGCAAATGAACACTGAAGCTTTCTTT CASSYRGQMNTEAFF
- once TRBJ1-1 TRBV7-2 TGTGCCAGCAGCCTTCCTCAGGGAGGAGGCACTGAAGCTTTCTTT CASSLPQGGGTEAFF
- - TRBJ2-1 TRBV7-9 TGTGCCAGCGTTGGACCTAGCTCCTACAATGAGCAGTTCTTC CASVGPSSYNEQFF
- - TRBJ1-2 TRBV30 TGTGCCTGGGGTCTTCGTGGACCGGACTATGGCTACACCTTC CAWGLRGPDYGYTF
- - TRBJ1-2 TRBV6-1 TGTGCCAGCCTAGATCCAGGCAGGTTTAACTATGGCTACACCTTC CASLDPGRFNYGYTF
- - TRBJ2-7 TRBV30 TGTGCCTGGAGTCACACCGCCTACGAGCAGTACTTC CAWSHTAYEQYF
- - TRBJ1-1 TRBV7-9 TGTGCCAGCAGCTTACATTCAGACAGCTACGAAGCTTTCTTT CASSLHSDSYEAFF
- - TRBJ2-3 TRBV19 TGTGCCAGTAGTATCGGCAGGGGCGGCACAGATACGCAGTATTTT CASSIGRGGTDTQYF
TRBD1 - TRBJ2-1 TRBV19 TGTGCCAGTAGTTCTCGACAGGGTGGGGATGAGCAGTTCTTC CASSSRQGGDEQFF
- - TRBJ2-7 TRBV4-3 TGCGCCAGCAGCCAAGATTGGTGGCAGGGGAGGTTCTACGAGCAGTACTTC CASSQDWWQGRFYEQYF
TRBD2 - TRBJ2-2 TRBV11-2 TGTGCCAGCAACCGACATATCCAGCGGGAGGGCCTCCCCGGGGAGCTGTTTTTT CASNRHIQREGLPGELFF
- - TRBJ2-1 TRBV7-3 TGTGCCAGCAGCTTATATGGGGCGGGACGTGGGGAGTACAATGAGCAGTTCTTC CASSLYGAGRGEYNEQFF
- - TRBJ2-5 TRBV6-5 TGTGCCAGCAGTTACTCGATCGGAGGGGAGACCCAGTACTTC CASSYSIGGETQYF
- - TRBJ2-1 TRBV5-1 TGCGCCAGCAGCTTGGGCCAGATAATCAATGAGCAGTTCTTC CASSLGQIINEQFF